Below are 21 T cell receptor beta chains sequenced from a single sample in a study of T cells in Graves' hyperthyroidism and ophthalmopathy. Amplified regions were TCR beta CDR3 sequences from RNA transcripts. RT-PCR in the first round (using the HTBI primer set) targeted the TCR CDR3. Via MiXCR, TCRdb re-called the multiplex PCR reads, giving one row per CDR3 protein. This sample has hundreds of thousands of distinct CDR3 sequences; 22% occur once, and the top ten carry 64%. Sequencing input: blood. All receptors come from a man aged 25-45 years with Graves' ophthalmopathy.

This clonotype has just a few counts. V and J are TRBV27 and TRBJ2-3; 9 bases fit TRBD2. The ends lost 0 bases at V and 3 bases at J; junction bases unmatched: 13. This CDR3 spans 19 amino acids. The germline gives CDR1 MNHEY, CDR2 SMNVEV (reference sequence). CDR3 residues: CASSLSPWGAGGGTDTQYF. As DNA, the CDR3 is TGTGCCAGCAGTTTATCCCCCTGGGGAGCGGGAGGTGGTACAGATACGCAGTATTTT.

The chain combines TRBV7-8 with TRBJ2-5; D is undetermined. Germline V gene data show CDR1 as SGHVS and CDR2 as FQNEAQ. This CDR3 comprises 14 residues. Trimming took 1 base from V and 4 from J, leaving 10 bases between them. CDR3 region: CASSLVGIRETQYF. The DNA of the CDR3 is TGTGCCAGCAGCTTAGTAGGGATAAGAGAGACCCAGTACTTC.

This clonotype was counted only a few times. The CDR3 protein is CASSWTNYEQYF. Written as DNA, the CDR3 is TGTGCCAGCAGCTGGACTAACTACGAGCAGTACTTC. The chain joins TRBV7-9 to TRBJ2-7; possibly TRBD2 for D (6 bases). The V end lost 4 bases, the J end lost 3 bases, and 7 bases lay between the germline ends. CDR1 and CDR2 from the germline V gene are SEHNR and FQNEAQ (reference sequence). There are 12 residues in the CDR3.

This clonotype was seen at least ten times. This CDR3 is CASSFTGELFF. The CDR3 nucleotides read TGTGCCAGCAGCTTCACCGGGGAGCTGTTTTTT. The chain recombines TRBV5-6 with TRBJ2-2; D gene unclear. CDR1 and CDR2 (germline): SGHDT, YYEEEE. The CDR3 is 11 residues long. V was cut by 2 bases and J by 4 bases, with 0 bases left in between.

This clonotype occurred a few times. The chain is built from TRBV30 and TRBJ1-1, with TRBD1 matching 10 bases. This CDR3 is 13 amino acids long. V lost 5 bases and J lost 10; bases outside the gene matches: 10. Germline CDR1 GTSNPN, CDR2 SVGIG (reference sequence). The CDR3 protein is CAWGDRGFPGAFF. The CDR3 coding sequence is TGTGCCTGGGGGGACAGGGGATTCCCGGGAGCTTTCTTT. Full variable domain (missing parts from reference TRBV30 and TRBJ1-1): SQTIHQWPATLVQPVGSPLSLECTVEGTSNPNLYWYRQAAGRGLQLLFYSVGIGQISSEVPQNLSASRPQDRQFILSSKKLLLSDSGFYLCAWGDRGFPGAFFGQGTRLTVV.

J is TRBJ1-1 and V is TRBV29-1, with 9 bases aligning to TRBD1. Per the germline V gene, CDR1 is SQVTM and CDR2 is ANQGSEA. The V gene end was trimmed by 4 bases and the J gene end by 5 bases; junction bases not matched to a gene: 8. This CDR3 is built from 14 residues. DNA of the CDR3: TGCAGCGTTGCTCTCGGGACAGGGAAAACTGAAGCTTTCTTT. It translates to CSVALGTGKTEAFF.

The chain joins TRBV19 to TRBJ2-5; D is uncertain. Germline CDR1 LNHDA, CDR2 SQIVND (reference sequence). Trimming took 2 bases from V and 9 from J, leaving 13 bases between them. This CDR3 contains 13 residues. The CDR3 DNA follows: TGTGCCAGTAGTATAACCGAGGCCGCTCCCCAGTACTTC. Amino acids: CASSITEAAPQYF. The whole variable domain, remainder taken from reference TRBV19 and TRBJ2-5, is DGGITQSPKYLFRKEGQNVTLSCEQNLNHDAMYWYRQDPGQGLRLIYYSQIVNDFQKGDIAEGYSVSREKKESFPLTVTSAQKNPTAFYLCASSITEAAPQYFGPGTRLLVL.

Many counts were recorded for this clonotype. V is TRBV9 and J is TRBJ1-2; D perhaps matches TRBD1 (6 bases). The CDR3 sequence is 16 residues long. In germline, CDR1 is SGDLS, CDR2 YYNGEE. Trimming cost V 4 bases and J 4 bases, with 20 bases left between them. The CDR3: CASSPSFPGARYGYTF. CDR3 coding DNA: TGTGCCAGCAGCCCTAGCTTCCCGGGGGCACGCTATGGCTACACCTTC.

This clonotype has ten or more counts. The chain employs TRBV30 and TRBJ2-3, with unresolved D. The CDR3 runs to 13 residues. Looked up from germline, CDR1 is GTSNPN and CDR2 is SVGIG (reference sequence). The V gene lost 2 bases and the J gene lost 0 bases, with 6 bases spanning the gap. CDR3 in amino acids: CAWSISSTDTQYF. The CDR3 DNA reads TGTGCCTGGAGTATTAGCAGCACAGATACGCAGTATTTT.

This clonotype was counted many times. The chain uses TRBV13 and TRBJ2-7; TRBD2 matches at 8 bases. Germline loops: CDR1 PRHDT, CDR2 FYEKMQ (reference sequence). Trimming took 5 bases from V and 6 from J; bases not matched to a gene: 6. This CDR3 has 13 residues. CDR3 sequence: CASSPLAGLEQYF. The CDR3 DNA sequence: TGTGCCAGCAGCCCTTTAGCGGGACTCGAGCAGTACTTC.

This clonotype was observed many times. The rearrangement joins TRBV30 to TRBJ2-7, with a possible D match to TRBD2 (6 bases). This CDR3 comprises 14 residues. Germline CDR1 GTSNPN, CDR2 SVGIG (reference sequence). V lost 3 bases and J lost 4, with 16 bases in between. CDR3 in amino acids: CAWRAEGSKYEQYF. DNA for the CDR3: TGTGCCTGGAGGGCGGAGGGATCTAAGTACGAGCAGTACTTC.

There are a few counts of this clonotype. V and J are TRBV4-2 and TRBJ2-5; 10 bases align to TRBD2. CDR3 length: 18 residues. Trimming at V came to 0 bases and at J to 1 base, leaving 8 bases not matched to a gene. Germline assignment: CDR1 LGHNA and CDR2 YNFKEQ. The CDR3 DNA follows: TGTGCCAGCAGCCAAGAGGGGGCTAGCGGGAGCGGCCAAGAGACCCAGTACTTC. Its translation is CASSQEGASGSGQETQYF.

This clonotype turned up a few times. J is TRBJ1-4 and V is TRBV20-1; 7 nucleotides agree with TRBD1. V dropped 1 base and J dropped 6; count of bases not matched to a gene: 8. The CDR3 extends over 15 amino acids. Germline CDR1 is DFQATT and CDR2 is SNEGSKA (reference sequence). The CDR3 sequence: CSARAMRGRDEKLFF. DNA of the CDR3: TGCAGTGCTAGAGCCATGAGGGGGCGGGATGAAAAACTGTTTTTT.

Here the CDR3 reads CASSITFSGVSTDTQYF. CDR3 DNA sequence: TGTGCCAGTAGTATAACGTTTAGCGGGGTGAGCACAGATACGCAGTATTTT. The chain couples TRBV19 to TRBJ2-3, with 8 bases matching TRBD2. Germline lookup yields CDR1 LNHDA and CDR2 SQIVND (reference sequence). CDR3 size: 17 residues. V shed 2 bases, J shed 0 bases, and the junction held 7 bases outside the gene matches.

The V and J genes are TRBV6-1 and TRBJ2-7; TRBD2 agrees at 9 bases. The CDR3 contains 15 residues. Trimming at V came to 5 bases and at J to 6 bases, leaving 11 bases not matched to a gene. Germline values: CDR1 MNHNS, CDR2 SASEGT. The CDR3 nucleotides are TGTGCCAGCAGTAGACGTGGCGGGAGGGCCCTCGAGCAGTACTTC. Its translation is CASSRRGGRALEQYF.

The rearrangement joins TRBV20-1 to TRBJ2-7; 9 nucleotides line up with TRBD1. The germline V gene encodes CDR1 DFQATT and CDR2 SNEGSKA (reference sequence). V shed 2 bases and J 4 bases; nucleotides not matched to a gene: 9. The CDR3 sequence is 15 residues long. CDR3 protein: CSARTGTGLLYEQYF. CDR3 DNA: TGCAGTGCTAGAACCGGGACAGGGTTATTATACGAGCAGTACTTC.

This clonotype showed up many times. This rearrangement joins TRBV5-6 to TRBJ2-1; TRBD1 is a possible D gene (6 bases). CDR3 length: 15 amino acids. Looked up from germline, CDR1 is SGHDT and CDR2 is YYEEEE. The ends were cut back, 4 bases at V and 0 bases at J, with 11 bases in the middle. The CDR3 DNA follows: TGTGCCAGCAGCCCGAGGGGGAGCTCCTACAATGAGCAGTTCTTC. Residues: CASSPRGSSYNEQFF. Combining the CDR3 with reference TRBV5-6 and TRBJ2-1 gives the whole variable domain DAGVTQSPTHLIKTRGQQVTLRCSPKSGHDTVSWYQQALGQGPQFIFQYYEEEERQRGNFPDRFSGHQFPNYSSELNVNALLLGDSALYLCASSPRGSSYNEQFFGPGTRLTVL.

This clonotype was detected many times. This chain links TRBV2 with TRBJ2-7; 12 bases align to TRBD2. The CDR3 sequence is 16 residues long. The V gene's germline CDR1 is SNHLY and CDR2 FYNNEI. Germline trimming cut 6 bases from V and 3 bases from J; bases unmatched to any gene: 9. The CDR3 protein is CASRALAGGPLYEQYF. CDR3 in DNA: TGTGCCAGCAGAGCCCTAGCGGGAGGGCCCCTCTACGAGCAGTACTTC.

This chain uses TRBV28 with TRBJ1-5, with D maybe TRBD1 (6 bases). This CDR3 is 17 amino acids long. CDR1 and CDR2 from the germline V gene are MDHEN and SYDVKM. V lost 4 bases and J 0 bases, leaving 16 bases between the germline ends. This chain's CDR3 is CASSSPRGGRSNQPQHF. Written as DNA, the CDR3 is TGTGCCAGCAGTTCCCCTCGAGGGGGGCGTAGCAATCAGCCCCAGCATTTT. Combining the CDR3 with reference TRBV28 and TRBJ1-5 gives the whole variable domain DVKVTQSSRYLVKRTGEKVFLECVQDMDHENMFWYRQDPGLGLRLIYFSYDVKMKEKGDIPEGYSVSREKKERFSLILESASTNQTSMYLCASSSPRGGRSNQPQHFGDGTRLSIL.

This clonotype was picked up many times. In DNA form, the CDR3 reads TGTGCCAGCAGCTTGTATACCGTCTTACCCTACGAGCAGTACTTC. This sequence encodes CASSLYTVLPYEQYF. The rearrangement joins TRBV11-2 to TRBJ2-7, with D uncertain. This CDR3 region has 15 residues. The V end lost 3 bases, the J end lost 2 bases, and 14 bases lay between the germline ends. Per germline, CDR1 SGHAT and CDR2 FQNNGV.

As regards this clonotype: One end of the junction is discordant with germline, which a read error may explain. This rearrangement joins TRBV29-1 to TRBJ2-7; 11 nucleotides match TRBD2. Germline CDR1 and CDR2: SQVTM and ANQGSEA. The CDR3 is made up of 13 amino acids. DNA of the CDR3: TGCAGCGGCCGGACTAGCGGGTCCTACGAACAGTACTTC. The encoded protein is CSGRTSGSYEQYF.